These T cell receptor beta chains were read from a single sample in a study of blood T cell repertoires in COVID-19. Libraries were prepared by immunoSEQ multiplex PCR; TCRdb keeps only in-frame clonotypes and omits some of them. The table has about 360,000 clones, approximately 86% seen once. Sequenced material: peripheral blood. These receptors came from a woman aged 55-69 years with COVID-19, enrolled during active disease. Each CDR3 is given with its conserved first and last residue. The D gene is left open where the match is weak. Clone size is not always given. Where it is, it says once, few, many or a class for expanded clones.

v_gene: TRBV6-5
j_gene: TRBJ1-2
abundance: NA
d_gene: NA
len: 15
CDR3nt: TGTGCCAGCAGTTCTTTTGGACAGAAGGCTAGTGGCTACACCTTC
CDR3aa: CASSSFGQKASGYTF

v_gene: TRBV6-5
j_gene: TRBJ1-1
abundance: NA
d_gene: NA
len: 13
CDR3nt: TGTGCCAGCGCGGGGCCCTTGAACACTGAAGCTTTCTTT
CDR3aa: CASAGPLNTEAFF

v_gene: TRBV18
j_gene: TRBJ2-1
abundance: NA
d_gene: TRBD2
len: 16
CDR3nt: TGTGCCAGCTCACCACTGGCTAGCGGGGGGGCCCATGAGCAGTTCTTC
CDR3aa: CASSPLASGGAHEQFF

v_gene: TRBV18
j_gene: TRBJ2-2
abundance: NA
d_gene: NA
len: 17
CDR3nt: TGTGCCAGCTCACCGGAAAAACAGGGAGCTAACACCGGGGAGCTGTTTTTT
CDR3aa: CASSPEKQGANTGELFF

v_gene: TRBV19
j_gene: TRBJ1-5
abundance: NA
d_gene: NA
len: 14
CDR3nt: TGTGCCAGTAGTACGCAGGGAGGGAATCAGCCCCAGCATTTT
CDR3aa: CASSTQGGNQPQHF

v_gene: TRBV6-1
j_gene: TRBJ1-1
abundance: NA
d_gene: NA
len: 14
CDR3nt: TGTGCCAGCAGTGAAGCGAAATTCGAGGATGAAGCTTTCTTT
CDR3aa: CASSEAKFEDEAFF

v_gene: TRBV11-2
j_gene: TRBJ2-2
abundance: NA
d_gene: TRBD1
len: 15
CDR3nt: TGTGCCAGCAGCTGGGACAGGGGGCCCACCGGGGAGCTGTTTTTT
CDR3aa: CASSWDRGPTGELFF

v_gene: TRBV12-3/TRBV12-4
j_gene: TRBJ2-7
abundance: NA
d_gene: NA
len: 11
CDR3nt: TGTGCCAGCAGCCAGGCGTACGAGCAGTACTTC
CDR3aa: CASSQAYEQYF

v_gene: TRBV24-1
j_gene: TRBJ1-2
abundance: NA
d_gene: TRBD1
len: 17
CDR3nt: TGTGCCACCCGAGACCCGACCACAGGGGTCATATACTATGGCTACACCTTC
CDR3aa: CATRDPTTGVIYYGYTF

v_gene: TRBV6-6
j_gene: TRBJ1-5
abundance: NA
d_gene: NA
len: 15
CDR3nt: TGTGCCAGCAGTACAGGTGTCTATAGCAATCAGCCCCAGCATTTT
CDR3aa: CASSTGVYSNQPQHF

v_gene: TRBV24-1
j_gene: TRBJ2-7
abundance: NA
d_gene: TRBD1
len: 14
CDR3nt: TGTGCCACCAGTCCGGGACAGGGGATCCACGAGCAGTACTTC
CDR3aa: CATSPGQGIHEQYF

v_gene: TRBV4-1
j_gene: TRBJ1-4
abundance: once
d_gene: TRBD1
len: 16
CDR3nt: TGCGCCAGCAGCCAAGAAAGGGGGCTGACTAATGAAAAACTGTTTTTT
CDR3aa: CASSQERGLTNEKLFF

v_gene: TRBV5-1
j_gene: TRBJ1-4
abundance: NA
d_gene: TRBD1
len: 15
CDR3nt: TGCGCCAGCAGCTTGGAGGGACAGGGACTTAAAAAACTGTTTTTT
CDR3aa: CASSLEGQGLKKLFF

v_gene: TRBV5-1
j_gene: TRBJ1-2
abundance: NA
d_gene: TRBD1
len: 18
CDR3nt: TGCGCCAGCAGCTTAGGCACCGGACAGGTCATGACTAACTATGGCTACACCTTC
CDR3aa: CASSLGTGQVMTNYGYTF

v_gene: TRBV9
j_gene: TRBJ1-2
abundance: few
d_gene: NA
len: 18
CDR3nt: TGTGCCAGCAGCGTAGATGTTCGTGTGGGCCAAAGTAACTATGGCTACACCTTC
CDR3aa: CASSVDVRVGQSNYGYTF

v_gene: TRBV4-2
j_gene: TRBJ2-5
abundance: few
d_gene: TRBD2
len: 18
CDR3nt: TGTGCCAGCAGCCAAGCTAGCGGGGGGCTGGGACTTCAAGAGACCCAGTACTTC
CDR3aa: CASSQASGGLGLQETQYF

v_gene: TRBV6-2/TRBV6-3
j_gene: TRBJ1-3
abundance: NA
d_gene: NA
len: 15
CDR3nt: TGTGCCAGCAGCCGCCGACGGAGCTCTGGAAACACCATATATTTT
CDR3aa: CASSRRRSSGNTIYF

v_gene: TRBV7-3
j_gene: TRBJ2-7
abundance: NA
d_gene: NA
len: 14
CDR3nt: TGTGCCAGCAGCTCAACGGGACTGGGGGACGAGCAGTACTTC
CDR3aa: CASSSTGLGDEQYF

v_gene: TRBV21-1
j_gene: TRBJ1-1
abundance: NA
d_gene: NA
len: 17
CDR3nt: TGTGCCAGCAGCAAAGGGAAGCGGGACAGGGTTGCCACTGAAGCTTTCTTT
CDR3aa: CASSKGKRDRVATEAFF

v_gene: TRBV30
j_gene: TRBJ1-2
abundance: NA
d_gene: TRBD1
len: 15
CDR3nt: TGTGCCTGGAGTCAGGGGACAGAGGCGGTCTATGGCTACACCTTC
CDR3aa: CAWSQGTEAVYGYTF

v_gene: TRBV12-5
j_gene: TRBJ1-1
abundance: NA
d_gene: NA
len: 11
CDR3nt: TGTGCTAGTGGGACTAACACTGAAGCTTTCTTT
CDR3aa: CASGTNTEAFF

v_gene: TRBV2
j_gene: TRBJ1-1
abundance: NA
d_gene: TRBD1
len: 15
CDR3nt: TGTGCCAGCAGGTCAGGGACAGGGGAGAACACTGAAGCTTTCTTT
CDR3aa: CASRSGTGENTEAFF

v_gene: TRBV5-1
j_gene: TRBJ2-3
abundance: NA
d_gene: TRBD1
len: 15
CDR3nt: TGCGCCAGCAGCTTGGCGGGACAGGGAACAGATACGCAGTATTTT
CDR3aa: CASSLAGQGTDTQYF

v_gene: TRBV9
j_gene: TRBJ2-1
abundance: NA
d_gene: TRBD1
len: 16
CDR3nt: TGTGCCAGCAGCGTAGAAGGGACAGAGGGTAGGAATGAGCAGTTCTTC
CDR3aa: CASSVEGTEGRNEQFF

v_gene: TRBV7-2
j_gene: TRBJ1-3
abundance: NA
d_gene: TRBD1
len: 15
CDR3nt: TGTGCCAGCAGCTACACAGGGGGGTATGGAAACACCATATATTTT
CDR3aa: CASSYTGGYGNTIYF

v_gene: TRBV6-1
j_gene: TRBJ2-2
abundance: NA
d_gene: NA
len: 13
CDR3nt: TGTGCCAGCAGTGAATACAGCAGCGGGGAGCTGTTTTTT
CDR3aa: CASSEYSSGELFF

v_gene: TRBV9
j_gene: TRBJ2-2
abundance: NA
d_gene: NA
len: 16
CDR3nt: TGTGCCAGCAGCGTTGGCGGGGGCGTGAACACCGGGGAGCTGTTTTTT
CDR3aa: CASSVGGGVNTGELFF

v_gene: TRBV1
j_gene: TRBJ1-6
abundance: NA
d_gene: NA
len: 22
CDR3nt: TGCACCAGCAGCCAAGATTACCCGACAATAATTACAGGGTTATCCTATAATTCACCCCTCCACTTT
CDR3aa: CTSSQDYPTIITGLSYNSPLHF

v_gene: TRBV7-2
j_gene: TRBJ1-1
abundance: NA
d_gene: TRBD1
len: 15
CDR3nt: TGTGCCAGCAGCGAGGGGGACAGGGGAGACACTGAAGCTTTCTTT
CDR3aa: CASSEGDRGDTEAFF

v_gene: TRBV5-1
j_gene: TRBJ1-1
abundance: NA
d_gene: TRBD1
len: 15
CDR3nt: TGCGCCAGCAGCCCCCAGGGGGCAAAGAACACTGAAGCTTTCTTT
CDR3aa: CASSPQGAKNTEAFF

v_gene: TRBV6-6
j_gene: TRBJ2-2
abundance: NA
d_gene: TRBD2
len: 16
CDR3nt: TGTGCCAGCAGTTACGAAATGGGACTAGCAGGCGGGGAGCTGTTTTTT
CDR3aa: CASSYEMGLAGGELFF

v_gene: TRBV11-2
j_gene: TRBJ2-7
abundance: NA
d_gene: NA
len: 19
CDR3nt: TGTGCCAGCAGCTTAGATTCGTTCGGGTGGGACACCGAAACCTACGAGCAGTACTTC
CDR3aa: CASSLDSFGWDTETYEQYF

v_gene: TRBV12-3/TRBV12-4
j_gene: TRBJ2-5
abundance: NA
d_gene: NA
len: 13
CDR3nt: TGTGCCAGCAGCCCCCCGGCGGGGGAGACCCAGTACTTC
CDR3aa: CASSPPAGETQYF

v_gene: TRBV3-1/TRBV3-2
j_gene: TRBJ2-2
abundance: NA
d_gene: TRBD2
len: 16
CDR3nt: TGTGCCAGCAGCCGAGGAGCGGGGGTGAAAACCGGGGAGCTGTTTTTT
CDR3aa: CASSRGAGVKTGELFF

v_gene: TRBV5-6
j_gene: TRBJ1-5
abundance: NA
d_gene: NA
len: 12
CDR3nt: TGTGCCAGCGGGGCAGGGAATCAGCCCCAGCATTTT
CDR3aa: CASGAGNQPQHF

v_gene: TRBV3-1/TRBV3-2
j_gene: TRBJ1-3
abundance: NA
d_gene: NA
len: 15
CDR3nt: TGTGCCAGCAGCCGATACAGGAGCTCTGGAAACACCATATATTTT
CDR3aa: CASSRYRSSGNTIYF

v_gene: TRBV5-1
j_gene: TRBJ1-1
abundance: NA
d_gene: NA
len: 13
CDR3nt: TGCGCCAGCAGCTTAAATCAGAACACTGAAGCTTTCTTT
CDR3aa: CASSLNQNTEAFF

v_gene: TRBV4-3
j_gene: TRBJ2-6
abundance: NA
d_gene: NA
len: 16
CDR3nt: TGCGCCAGCAGCCCGGAGGTAAACTCTGGGGCCAACGTCCTGACTTTC
CDR3aa: CASSPEVNSGANVLTF

v_gene: TRBV2
j_gene: TRBJ2-3
abundance: once
d_gene: NA
len: 16
CDR3nt: TGTGCCAGCAGCCCCAGGGGCATAATTATCGAAGATACGCAGTATTTT
CDR3aa: CASSPRGIIIEDTQYF

v_gene: TRBV19
j_gene: TRBJ1-3
abundance: NA
d_gene: TRBD1
len: 13
CDR3nt: TGTGCCGGTGGACAGGGCTCTGGAAACACCATATATTTT
CDR3aa: CAGGQGSGNTIYF

v_gene: TRBV6-5
j_gene: TRBJ1-6
abundance: NA
d_gene: NA
len: 15
CDR3nt: TGTGCCAGCAGTTACCGGGGACACATTAATTCACCCCTCCACTTT
CDR3aa: CASSYRGHINSPLHF

v_gene: TRBV6-2/TRBV6-3
j_gene: TRBJ1-2
abundance: NA
d_gene: NA
len: 16
CDR3nt: TGTGCCAGCAGCACTGCGGGATCGGGCCGTGGCTATGGCTACACCTTC
CDR3aa: CASSTAGSGRGYGYTF

v_gene: TRBV27
j_gene: TRBJ2-7
abundance: NA
d_gene: NA
len: 14
CDR3nt: TGTGCCAGCAGTAAGACGATGGACAGCTACGAGCAGTACTTC
CDR3aa: CASSKTMDSYEQYF

v_gene: TRBV4-1
j_gene: TRBJ2-1
abundance: once
d_gene: NA
len: 16
CDR3nt: TGCGCCAGCAGCCCGGGGCCCGGGACACAAAAGGTGGAGCAGTTCTTC
CDR3aa: CASSPGPGTQKVEQFF

v_gene: TRBV5-1
j_gene: TRBJ1-2
abundance: NA
d_gene: NA
len: 14
CDR3nt: TGCGCCAGCAGCTTGGTAGGGGCCCGGAGAGGCTACACCTTC
CDR3aa: CASSLVGARRGYTF

v_gene: TRBV5-1
j_gene: TRBJ2-7
abundance: few
d_gene: TRBD1
len: 15
CDR3nt: TGCGCCAGCAGCGATCCAGGGGGCGCAGTCGCCGAGCAGTACTTC
CDR3aa: CASSDPGGAVAEQYF

v_gene: TRBV6-5
j_gene: TRBJ2-7
abundance: NA
d_gene: NA
len: 15
CDR3nt: TGTGCCAGCAGTTGGCGGGGGCAGCGAACCTACGAGCAGTACTTC
CDR3aa: CASSWRGQRTYEQYF

v_gene: TRBV11-3
j_gene: TRBJ2-2
abundance: few
d_gene: TRBD2
len: 15
CDR3nt: TGTGCCAGCAGCTTGCCTCGGACTAGCGGGGGCCGGCTGTTTTTT
CDR3aa: CASSLPRTSGGRLFF

v_gene: TRBV4-3
j_gene: TRBJ2-7
abundance: once
d_gene: NA
len: 13
CDR3nt: TGCGCCAGCAGCCAAGGGACTGGCTACGAGCAGTACTTC
CDR3aa: CASSQGTGYEQYF

v_gene: TRBV18
j_gene: TRBJ2-5
abundance: NA
d_gene: TRBD1
len: 23
CDR3nt: TGTGCCAGCTCATCGCTACTAATCGAGACAGGGGGCACTAGGTCCAAACTTCAAGAGACCCAGTACTTC
CDR3aa: CASSSLLIETGGTRSKLQETQYF

v_gene: TRBV3-1/TRBV3-2
j_gene: TRBJ1-2
abundance: NA
d_gene: TRBD1
len: 16
CDR3nt: TGTGCCAGCAGACCGGACAGGGGACCCCCTAACTATGGCTACACCTTC
CDR3aa: CASRPDRGPPNYGYTF